This entry features one T cell receptor beta chain sequence. Its antigen is unidentified. The data are from a study of identical twins. Whole-study findings and limits: Twins showed weaker excess sharing in their beta out-of-frame sequences. With monozygotic twins, out-of-frame TCR alpha sharing exceeded what models estimated. Reduced insertions were recorded for abundant cord blood beta clonotypes, with no such pattern in memory repertoires.

TCRdb independently ran MiXCR on the 5' RACE reads; one entry per CDR3 protein. The table includes 300,000 or so distinct CDR3 sequences, roughly 9.8% detected once. This CDR3 spans 15 amino acids. V lost 4 bases and J lost 3, with 14 bases in between. Per germline, CDR1 SEHNR and CDR2 FQNEAQ (reference sequence). The sample also formed part of further work on yellow fever vaccine responses in identical twins.

Material for sequencing was CD8+ T cells sorted from blood. The receptor was derived from a woman younger than 30 in good health. The chain recombines TRBV7-9 with TRBJ2-3, with D tentatively TRBD1 (6 bases). CDR3 sequence: CASSSPQQGTDTQYF. CDR3 sequence (DNA): TGTGCCAGCAGCTCCCCCCAACAGGGAACAGATACGCAGTATTTT.